What follows describes a single TCR beta chain. The data derive from a study of blood T cell repertoires in COVID-19. Study information: There were acute and convalescent COVID-19 samples, and they came from the United States, Italy and Spain.

The CDR3 is 14 amino acids. V lost 4 bases and J lost 6; bases outside the gene matches: 3. Germline loops: CDR1 SGHDN, CDR2 FVKESK. Participants came from 24 US areas, aged about 18 to 89 years. Cohort allocation depended upon clinical history that participants reported. Original analysis: For nucleated cells, counts were estimated from reference gene primer amplification. Clones were sequenced by immunoSEQ multiplex PCR, and TCRdb holds only the in-frame ones, with some missing. The V and J calls and clone size were taken over from that table, and D and trimming were inferred from the DNA. The sample comprises hundreds of thousands of clones, approximately 88% of which are singletons, and under 7% rests with the top ten.

The sequencing input was PBMCs or T cells enriched from blood (not recorded which). The TCR sequence derives from a middle-aged woman who had recovered from COVID-19. The chain couples TRBV14 to TRBJ2-1; 10 bases agree with TRBD2. CDR3 coding DNA: TGTGCCAGCAGCCGGGCTAGCGGGAGCAATGAGCAGTTCTTC. Its translation is CASSRASGSNEQFF.